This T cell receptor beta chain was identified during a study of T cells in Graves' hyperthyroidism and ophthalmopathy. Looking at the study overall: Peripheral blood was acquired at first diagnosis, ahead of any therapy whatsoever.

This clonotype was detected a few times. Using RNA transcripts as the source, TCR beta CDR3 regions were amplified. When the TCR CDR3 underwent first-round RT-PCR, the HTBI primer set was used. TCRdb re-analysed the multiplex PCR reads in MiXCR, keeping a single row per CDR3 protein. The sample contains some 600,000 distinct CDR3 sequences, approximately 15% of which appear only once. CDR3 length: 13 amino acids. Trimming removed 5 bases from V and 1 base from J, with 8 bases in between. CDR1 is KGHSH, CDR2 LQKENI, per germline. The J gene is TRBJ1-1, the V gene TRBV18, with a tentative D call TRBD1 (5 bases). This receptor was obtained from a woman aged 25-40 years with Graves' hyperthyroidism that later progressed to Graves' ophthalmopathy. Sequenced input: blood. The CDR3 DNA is TGTGCCAGCTCAGACGGACAGAACACTGAAGCTTTCTTT. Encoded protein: CASSDGQNTEAFF.